These 18 T cell receptor beta chains came from one sample sequenced in a study of blood T cell repertoires in COVID-19. Libraries were prepared by immunoSEQ multiplex PCR; TCRdb keeps only in-frame clonotypes and omits some of them. The table has 98,000 or so clones, around four fifths seen once. Sequences were obtained from peripheral blood. These receptors came from a man between 60 and 75 years old with acute or convalescent COVID-19.

The chain couples TRBV24-1 to TRBJ2-7, with 10 bases identical to TRBD2. V dropped 3 bases and J dropped 7; count of bases not matched to a gene: 2. Looked up from germline, CDR1 is KGHDR and CDR2 is SFDVKD. CDR3 length: 13 residues. CDR3 protein: CATSDLAGEEQYF. The CDR3 DNA is TGTGCCACCAGTGATCTAGCGGGAGAAGAGCAGTACTTC.

The chain recombines TRBV27 with TRBJ1-2; 11 bases match TRBD1. V lost 6 bases and J lost 7; bases outside the gene matches: 7. CDR3 length equals 14 residues. Germline CDR1 and CDR2: MNHEY and SMNVEV (reference sequence). The DNA for the CDR3 is TGTGCCAGCAGCCCGGGACAGGGGGGCTCTGGCTACACCTTC. This sequence encodes CASSPGQGGSGYTF.

The chain has TRBV28 and TRBJ1-2, with TRBD1 as a possible D gene (6 bases). The CDR3 consists of 15 residues. CDR1 is MDHEN, CDR2 SYDVKM, per germline. Trimming removed 7 bases from V and 8 bases from J, with 23 bases in between. CDR3 nucleotides: TGTGCCAGCACCGGGGAGGGGGAAGGGCCTAGGGGCTACACCTTC. Amino acids: CASTGEGEGPRGYTF.

The rearrangement joins TRBV28 to TRBJ1-4, with a tentative D call TRBD1 (5 bases). Germline V lookup: CDR1 MDHEN, CDR2 SYDVKM. The CDR3 totals 15 residues. Trimming removed 6 bases at V and 3 bases at J, with 14 bases between. CDR3 in amino acids: CASRTPGRANEKLFF. Here the CDR3 DNA reads TGTGCCAGCAGAACGCCAGGGAGGGCTAATGAAAAACTGTTTTTT.

V is TRBV27 and J is TRBJ2-1; 10 bases line up with TRBD2. The germline V gene has CDR1 MNHEY and CDR2 SMNVEV (reference sequence). Trimming at V came to 2 bases and at J to 0 bases, leaving 10 bases not matched to a gene. CDR3 length: 19 residues. CDR3 region: CASSLNPGLAPSSYNEQFF. CDR3 in DNA: TGTGCCAGCAGTTTAAACCCGGGACTAGCGCCAAGCTCCTACAATGAGCAGTTCTTC.

The J gene is TRBJ1-2, the V gene TRBV24-1; 7 bases map to TRBD1. The CDR3 is made up of 11 amino acids. The V gene end was trimmed by 10 bases and the J gene end by 4 bases; junction bases not matched to a gene: 2. Germline-derived CDR1 and CDR2 are KGHDR and SFDVKD. This chain's CDR3 is CATGTAYGYTF. The DNA of the CDR3 is TGTGCCACAGGGACAGCCTATGGCTACACCTTC.

CDR3 region: CASGGDSYEQYF. CDR3 sequence (DNA): TGTGCCAGCGGGGGGGACTCCTACGAGCAGTACTTC. V and J are TRBV7-8 and TRBJ2-7; TRBD2 matches at 7 bases. Per the germline V gene, CDR1 is SGHVS and CDR2 is FQNEAQ. V lost 8 bases to trimming and J lost 0 bases; unmatched junction nucleotides: 1. The CDR3 spans 12 residues.

A few counts support this clone. CDR3 sequence (DNA): TGTGCCAGCAGGGGGGGACTAGCGGGAGGCCACGAGCAGTACTTC. Translating gives CASRGGLAGGHEQYF. This rearrangement joins TRBV6-5 to TRBJ2-7; 15 bases map to TRBD2. This CDR3 has 15 residues. With V trimmed by 6 bases and J by 5 bases, 5 bases remained unmatched. Germline V lookup: CDR1 MNHEY, CDR2 SVGAGI.

The chain carries TRBV30 and TRBJ2-1, with 7 nucleotides matching TRBD2. CDR3 length: 14 residues. V shed 4 bases and J 6 bases; nucleotides not matched to a gene: 9. Germline V lookup: CDR1 GTSNPN, CDR2 SVGIG (reference sequence). The CDR3 DNA reads as TGTGCCTGGAAATCGGGACTAAAGCCCAATGAGCAGTTCTTC. Translating gives CAWKSGLKPNEQFF.

The chain has TRBV5-1 and TRBJ2-7; 7 nucleotides agree with TRBD2. V shed 4 bases and J 5 bases; nucleotides not matched to a gene: 6. The CDR3 consists of 13 residues. CDR1 and CDR2 (germline): SGHRS, YFSETQ. The CDR3 bases are TGCGCCAGCAGCCTAGGACTAGGCCACGAGCAGTACTTC. Translation gives CASSLGLGHEQYF.

The genes are TRBV5-1 and TRBJ1-3; TRBD1 is a possible D gene (5 bases). CDR1 and CDR2 (germline): SGHRS, YFSETQ. The CDR3 consists of 14 residues. Deletions cut 4 bases from V and 0 bases from J, with 8 bases between. The CDR3 DNA is TGCGCCAGCAGCACGGGACTCTCTGGAAACACCATATATTTT. This translates into CASSTGLSGNTIYF.

The V call is TRBV6-5, the J call TRBJ1-5; 8 bases line up with TRBD1. Germline CDR1 reads MNHEY; CDR2 reads SVGAGI. The V and J ends lost 5 bases and 7 bases, in that order; junction bases with no gene match: 7. There are 14 residues in the CDR3. The CDR3 here is CASSKDRVKQPQHF. CDR3 nucleotide sequence: TGTGCCAGCAGTAAGGACAGGGTGAAACAGCCCCAGCATTTT.

The J gene is TRBJ1-4, the V gene TRBV3-1 (or the pseudogene TRBV3-2); TRBD1 might be the D (6 bases). Between the trimmed V and J ends, which lost 0 bases and 11 bases, there was a span of 13 bases. Germline V gene sequence: CDR1 LGHDT, CDR2 YNNKEL (reference sequence). The CDR3 runs to 14 residues. The CDR3 is CASSQDMTGSKLFF. The CDR3 DNA reads TGTGCCAGCAGCCAAGATATGACAGGCAGCAAACTGTTTTTT.

The CDR3 sequence is CASSGPGQVNSPLHF. The DNA for the CDR3 is TGTGCCAGCAGCGGCCCGGGACAGGTCAATTCACCCCTCCACTTT. This rearrangement joins TRBV9 to TRBJ1-6, with 8 nucleotides matching TRBD1. V shed 3 bases and J 7 bases; nucleotides not matched to a gene: 6. Looked up from germline, CDR1 is SGDLS and CDR2 is YYNGEE. CDR3 length: 15 residues.

This chain links TRBV5-1 with TRBJ2-2, with D perhaps matching TRBD1 (5 bases). The germline V and J ends were trimmed by 4 bases and 0 bases, with 13 bases remaining between them. This CDR3 is built from 16 residues. CDR1 is SGHRS and CDR2 is YFSETQ in the germline V gene. The CDR3 DNA reads TGCGCCAGCAGCGGGGCAAGCCTTGCGAACACCGGGGAGCTGTTTTTT. Residues: CASSGASLANTGELFF.

A remark on this clone: This specimen includes other DNA sequences encoding the same CDR3. The chain uses TRBV12-3 or TRBV12-4 and TRBJ1-5, with unresolved D. Trimming removed 0 bases from V and 4 bases from J, with 4 bases in between. This CDR3 is 13 amino acids long. CDR3 amino acids: CASSLAENQPQHF. Written as DNA, the CDR3 is TGTGCCAGCAGTTTAGCCGAGAATCAGCCCCAGCATTTT.

The gene calls are TRBV30 and TRBJ1-2; a possible D gene is TRBD1 (6 bases). V was pared by 2 bases and J by 4 bases, with 8 bases between. Germline CDR1 GTSNPN, CDR2 SVGIG (reference sequence). The CDR3 runs to 12 residues. Here the CDR3 reads CAWSTGSYGYTF. The CDR3 region has the DNA TGTGCCTGGAGTACAGGGTCCTATGGCTACACCTTC.

The J gene is TRBJ1-5, the V gene TRBV6-4, with D tentatively TRBD1 (5 bases). CDR3 length: 14 residues. The germline CDR1 and CDR2 sequences are MRHNA and SNTAGT. V was shortened by 1 base and J by 6 bases, with 10 bases between the two germline ends. The CDR3 spells CASSDFQGVQPQHF. In nucleotides, the CDR3 is TGTGCCAGCAGTGACTTTCAGGGCGTTCAGCCCCAGCATTTT.